Following are 8 T cell receptor beta chains from one sample sequenced in a study of cytomegalovirus exposure and HLA in healthy donors. The primer mix had 60 Vbeta and 13 Jbeta primers. Generated by immunoSEQ multiplex PCR, the TCRdb table keeps only in-frame clones and is missing some. The sample's table shows 25,000 to 40,000 clones. Sequenced input: PBMCs. Source of these receptors: a middle-aged woman in good health and CMV-seropositive.

V usage is TRBV6-6 and J usage is TRBJ2-7; 10 nucleotides match TRBD2. CDR1 is MNHNY and CDR2 is SVGAGI in the germline V gene (reference sequence). V lost 2 bases to trimming and J lost 5 bases; unmatched junction nucleotides: 6. There are 15 residues in the CDR3. This chain's CDR3 is CASSYDSGRGNEQYF. For the CDR3, the DNA is TGTGCCAGCAGTTACGACAGCGGGAGGGGTAACGAGCAGTACTTC.

This chain uses TRBV29-1 with TRBJ2-1; the D gene is possibly TRBD1 (6 bases). CDR3 length: 13 amino acids. CDR1 is SQVTM and CDR2 is ANQGSEA in the germline V gene. Trimming removed 6 bases at V and 3 bases at J, with 12 bases between. The CDR3: CSVTGPLYNEQFF. The CDR3 coding sequence is TGCAGCGTCACAGGGCCCCTCTACAATGAGCAGTTCTTC.

The chain is built from TRBV19 and TRBJ1-2; TRBD1 is a possible D gene (6 bases). Trimming shortened V by 1 base and J by 4 bases, and 13 bases separated the two germline ends. The CDR3 sequence is 15 residues long. The germline gives CDR1 LNHDA, CDR2 SQIVND (reference sequence). The CDR3 region has the DNA TGTGCCAGTAGTATAGTCCGGACAGCTATCTATGGCTACACCTTC. Protein: CASSIVRTAIYGYTF.

The rearrangement uses TRBV5-1 and TRBJ1-4; D remains unclear. V was pared by 0 bases and J by 0 bases, with 9 bases between. CDR1 and CDR2 (germline): SGHRS, YFSETQ. The CDR3 contains 16 residues. CDR3: CASSLETGATNEKLFF. CDR3 sequence (DNA): TGCGCCAGCAGCTTGGAGACCGGAGCAACTAATGAAAAACTGTTTTTT.

The V call is TRBV6-1, the J call TRBJ2-7, with 9 bases identical to TRBD1. CDR1 is MNHNS and CDR2 is SASEGT in the germline V gene. The CDR3 totals 13 residues. The V gene end was trimmed by 9 bases and the J gene end by 4 bases; junction bases not matched to a gene: 7. The DNA of the CDR3 is TGTGCCAGTTATCCGGGACAGGGTTACGAGCAGTACTTC. Translation: CASYPGQGYEQYF.

The chain is built from TRBV5-1 and TRBJ2-7; a possible D gene is TRBD1 (7 bases). Trimming stripped 3 bases from V and 3 bases from J, with 13 bases between. Germline CDR1 and CDR2: SGHRS and YFSETQ. The CDR3 runs 14 residues. CDR3 amino acids: CASSSQGGVYEQYF. CDR3 nucleotide sequence: TGCGCCAGCAGCTCCCAGGGGGGTGTCTACGAGCAGTACTTC.

The DNA for the CDR3 is TGTGCCAGCAGTTTATTATTGTCGAGTTCCTATCAGCCCCAGCATTTT. It encodes CASSLLLSSSYQPQHF. V usage is TRBV28 and J usage is TRBJ1-5; no firm D call. This CDR3 is 16 amino acids long. Between the trimmed V and J ends, which lost 1 base and 5 bases, there was a span of 15 bases. The germline V gene has CDR1 MDHEN and CDR2 SYDVKM.

This chain connects TRBV6-1 to TRBJ2-6; 11 nucleotides line up with TRBD2. CDR1 and CDR2 (germline): MNHNS, SASEGT. The ends lost 4 bases at V and 0 bases at J; junction bases unmatched: 5. The length of the CDR3 is 18 residues. The CDR3 here is CASSATGLAVSGANVLTF. In DNA form, the CDR3 reads TGTGCCAGCAGTGCTACGGGACTAGCGGTCTCTGGGGCCAACGTCCTGACTTTC.